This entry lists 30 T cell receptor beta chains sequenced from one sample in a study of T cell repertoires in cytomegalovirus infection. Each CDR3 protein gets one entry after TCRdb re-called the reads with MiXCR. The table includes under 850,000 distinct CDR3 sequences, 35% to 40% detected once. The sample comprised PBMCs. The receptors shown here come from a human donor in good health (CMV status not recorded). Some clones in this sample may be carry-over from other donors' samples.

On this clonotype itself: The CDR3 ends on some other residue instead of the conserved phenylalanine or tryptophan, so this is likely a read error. The CDR3 nucleotides are TGTGCCAGCAAGGATGGGGCCAGCAATCAGCCCCAGCATTGT. Protein sequence: CASKDGASNQPQHC. The chain combines TRBV6-1 with TRBJ1-5; a possible D gene is TRBD1 (5 bases). Looked up from germline, CDR1 is MNHNS and CDR2 is SASEGT. The length of the CDR3 is 14 residues. Trimming took 7 bases from V and 1 from J, leaving 11 bases between them.

Written as DNA, the CDR3 is TGTGCCAGCAGCCATAGCCGGGAGCAGTTCTTC. It encodes CASSHSREQFF. This chain connects TRBV5-6 to TRBJ2-1; D unresolved. This CDR3 region has 11 residues. V dropped 4 bases and J dropped 10 bases, with 9 bases sitting between them. Germline CDR1 is SGHDT and CDR2 is YYEEEE.

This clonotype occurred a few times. Here the CDR3 reads CASSMGKDTGELFF. The CDR3 DNA follows: TGTGCCAGCAGCATGGGGAAGGACACCGGGGAGCTGTTTTTT. The rearrangement uses TRBV7-9 and TRBJ2-2; D is unresolved. V dropped 5 bases and J dropped 3 bases, with 10 bases sitting between them. The CDR3 runs 14 residues. Looked up from germline, CDR1 is SEHNR and CDR2 is FQNEAQ (reference sequence).

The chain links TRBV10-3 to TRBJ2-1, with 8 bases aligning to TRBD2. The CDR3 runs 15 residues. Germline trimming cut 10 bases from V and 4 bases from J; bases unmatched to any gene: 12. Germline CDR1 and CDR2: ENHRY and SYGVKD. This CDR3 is CATFHAGGPYNEQFF. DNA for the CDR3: TGTGCCACATTCCATGCGGGGGGCCCTTACAATGAGCAGTTCTTC.

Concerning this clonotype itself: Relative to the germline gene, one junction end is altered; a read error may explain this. The CDR3 reads CASSPGQGPYDQYF. The DNA for the CDR3 is TGTGCCAGCAGCCCGGGACAGGGTCCCTACGATCAGTACTTC. The V gene is TRBV7-2, the J gene TRBJ2-7; 9 bases align to TRBD1. Germline values: CDR1 SGHTA, CDR2 FQGNSA. There are 14 residues in the CDR3.

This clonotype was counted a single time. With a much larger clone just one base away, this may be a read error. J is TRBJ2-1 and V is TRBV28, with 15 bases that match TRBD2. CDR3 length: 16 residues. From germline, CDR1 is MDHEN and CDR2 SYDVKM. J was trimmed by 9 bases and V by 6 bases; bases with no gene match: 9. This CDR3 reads CASRPGLAGGTVEQFF. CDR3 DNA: TGTGCCAGCAGGCCGGGACTAGCGGGAGGAACGGTTGAGCAGTTCTTC.

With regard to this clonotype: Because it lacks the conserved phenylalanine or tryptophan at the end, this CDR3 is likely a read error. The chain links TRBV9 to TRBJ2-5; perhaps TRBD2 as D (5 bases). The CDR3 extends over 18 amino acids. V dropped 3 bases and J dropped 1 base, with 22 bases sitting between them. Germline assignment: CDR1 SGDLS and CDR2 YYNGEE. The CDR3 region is CASSAGVVLGVPQETQYL. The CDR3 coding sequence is TGTGCCAGCAGCGCCGGCGTTGTACTAGGAGTTCCCCAAGAGACCCAGTACTTA.

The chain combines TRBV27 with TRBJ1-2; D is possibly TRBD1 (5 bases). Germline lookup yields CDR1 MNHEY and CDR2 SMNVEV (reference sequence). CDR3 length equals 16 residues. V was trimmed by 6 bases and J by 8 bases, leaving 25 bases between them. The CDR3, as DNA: TGTGCCAGCAGGACCCTTATTAAGCAGGGAGAGCGCGGCTACACCTTC. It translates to CASRTLIKQGERGYTF.

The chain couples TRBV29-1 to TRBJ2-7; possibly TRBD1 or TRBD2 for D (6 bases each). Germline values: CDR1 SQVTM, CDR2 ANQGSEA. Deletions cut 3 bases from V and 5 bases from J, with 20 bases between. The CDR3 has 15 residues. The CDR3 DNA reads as TGCAGCGTTGATGGCAGCGGAGGGGGGTATCACGAGCAGTACTTC. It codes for CSVDGSGGGYHEQYF.

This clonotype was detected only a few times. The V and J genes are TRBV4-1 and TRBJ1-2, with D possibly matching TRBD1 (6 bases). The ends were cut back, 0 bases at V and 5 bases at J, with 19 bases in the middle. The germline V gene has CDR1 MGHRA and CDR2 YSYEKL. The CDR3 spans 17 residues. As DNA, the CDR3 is TGCGCCAGCAGCCAAGATTCGTCGGGGGGGCCGTGGTATGGCTACACCTTC. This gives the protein CASSQDSSGGPWYGYTF.

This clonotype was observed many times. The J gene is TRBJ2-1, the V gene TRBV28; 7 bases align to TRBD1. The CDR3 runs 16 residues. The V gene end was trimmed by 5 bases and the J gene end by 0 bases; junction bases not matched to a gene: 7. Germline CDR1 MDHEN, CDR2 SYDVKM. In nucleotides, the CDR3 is TGTGCCAGCAGTGCTCGACAGGGTCCCTCCTACAATGAGCAGTTCTTC. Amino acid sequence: CASSARQGPSYNEQFF.

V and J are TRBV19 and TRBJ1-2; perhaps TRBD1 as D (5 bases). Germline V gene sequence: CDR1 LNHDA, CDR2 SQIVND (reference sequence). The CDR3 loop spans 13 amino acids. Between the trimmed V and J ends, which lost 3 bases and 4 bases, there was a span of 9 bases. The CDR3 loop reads CASSMKGRYGYTF. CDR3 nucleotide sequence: TGTGCCAGTAGTATGAAGGGGCGCTATGGCTACACCTTC.

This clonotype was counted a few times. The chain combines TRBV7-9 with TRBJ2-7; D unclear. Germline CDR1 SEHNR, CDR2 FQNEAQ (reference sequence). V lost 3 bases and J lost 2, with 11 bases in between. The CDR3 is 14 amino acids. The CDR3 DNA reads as TGTGCCAGCAGCTTCCTCAGGCTCCCCTACGAGCAGTACTTC. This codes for CASSFLRLPYEQYF.

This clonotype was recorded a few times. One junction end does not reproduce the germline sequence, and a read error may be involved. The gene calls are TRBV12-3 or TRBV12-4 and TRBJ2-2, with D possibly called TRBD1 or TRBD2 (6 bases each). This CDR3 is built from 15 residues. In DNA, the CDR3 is TGTGTCAGCAGTTTAAGGGGGGCTGGGACCGGGGAGCTGTTTTTT. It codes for CVSSLRGAGTGELFF.

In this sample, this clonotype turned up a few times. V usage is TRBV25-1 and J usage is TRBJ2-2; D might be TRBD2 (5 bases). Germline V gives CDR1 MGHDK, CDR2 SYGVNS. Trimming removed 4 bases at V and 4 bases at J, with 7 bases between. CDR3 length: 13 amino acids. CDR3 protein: CASSVRGTGELFF. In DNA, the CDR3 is TGTGCCAGCAGTGTCCGGGGCACCGGGGAGCTGTTTTTT.

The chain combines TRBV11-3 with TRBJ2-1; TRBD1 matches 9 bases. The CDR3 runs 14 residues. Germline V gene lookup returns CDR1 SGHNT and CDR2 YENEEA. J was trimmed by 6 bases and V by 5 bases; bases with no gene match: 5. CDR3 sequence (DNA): TGTGCCAGCAGCATTACGGGACAGGGCAATGAGCAGTTCTTC. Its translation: CASSITGQGNEQFF.

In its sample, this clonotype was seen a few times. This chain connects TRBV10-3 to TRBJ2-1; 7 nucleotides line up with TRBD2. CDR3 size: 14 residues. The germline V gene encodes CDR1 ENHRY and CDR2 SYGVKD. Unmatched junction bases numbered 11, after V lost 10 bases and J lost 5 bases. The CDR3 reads CATESGMGDNEQFF. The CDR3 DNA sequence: TGTGCCACCGAGAGCGGGATGGGGGACAATGAGCAGTTCTTC.

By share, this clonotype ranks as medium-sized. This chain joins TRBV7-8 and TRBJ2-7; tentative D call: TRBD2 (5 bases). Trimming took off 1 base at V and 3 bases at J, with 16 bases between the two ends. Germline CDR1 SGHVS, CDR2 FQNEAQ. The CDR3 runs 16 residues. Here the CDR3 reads CASSLVWSGFGYEQYF. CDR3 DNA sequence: TGTGCCAGCAGCTTAGTTTGGTCGGGATTCGGCTACGAGCAGTACTTC.

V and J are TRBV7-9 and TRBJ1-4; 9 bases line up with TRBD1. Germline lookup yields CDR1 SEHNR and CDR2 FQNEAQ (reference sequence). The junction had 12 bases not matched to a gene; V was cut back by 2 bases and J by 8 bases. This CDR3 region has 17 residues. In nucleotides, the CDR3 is TGTGCCAGCAGCTTATCTACCCCAACAGGGGGCGGCGAAAAACTGTTTTTT. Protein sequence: CASSLSTPTGGGEKLFF.

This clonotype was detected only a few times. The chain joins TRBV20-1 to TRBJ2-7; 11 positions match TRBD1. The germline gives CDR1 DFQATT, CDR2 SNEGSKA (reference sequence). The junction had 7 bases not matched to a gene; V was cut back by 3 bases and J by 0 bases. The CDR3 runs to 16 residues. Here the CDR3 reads CSASSPGTGGSYEQYF. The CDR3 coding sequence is TGCAGTGCTAGCTCCCCCGGGACAGGGGGCTCCTACGAGCAGTACTTC.

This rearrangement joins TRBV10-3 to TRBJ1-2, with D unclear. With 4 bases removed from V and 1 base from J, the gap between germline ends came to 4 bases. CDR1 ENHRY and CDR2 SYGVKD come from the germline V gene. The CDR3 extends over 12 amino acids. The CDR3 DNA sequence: TGTGCCATCAGTGGACTTAACTATGGCTACACCTTC. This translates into CAISGLNYGYTF.

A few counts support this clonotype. This CDR3 is CASSPAGEAFNEQFF. The CDR3 DNA reads as TGTGCCAGCAGTCCAGCGGGAGAGGCCTTCAATGAGCAGTTCTTC. This chain links TRBV12-3 or TRBV12-4 with TRBJ2-1, with 8 bases matching TRBD2. This CDR3 has 15 residues. Trimming took 5 bases from V and 6 from J; bases not matched to a gene: 9.

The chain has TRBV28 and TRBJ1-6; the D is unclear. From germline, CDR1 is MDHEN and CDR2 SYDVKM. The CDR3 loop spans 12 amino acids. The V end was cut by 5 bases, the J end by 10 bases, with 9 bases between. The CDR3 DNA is TGTGCCAGCAGTCTCCTGCGGTCACCCCTCCACTTT. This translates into CASSLLRSPLHF. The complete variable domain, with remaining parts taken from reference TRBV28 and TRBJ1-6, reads DVKVTQSSRYLVKRTGEKVFLECVQDMDHENMFWYRQDPGLGLRLIYFSYDVKMKEKGDIPEGYSVSREKKERFSLILESASTNQTSMYLCASSLLRSPLHFGNGTRLTVT.

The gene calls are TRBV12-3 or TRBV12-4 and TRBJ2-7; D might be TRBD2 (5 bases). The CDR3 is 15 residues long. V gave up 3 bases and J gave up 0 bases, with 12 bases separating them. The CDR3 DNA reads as TGTGCCAGCAGTTTTCGGACTTCTAGCTCCTACGAGCAGTACTTC. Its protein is CASSFRTSSSYEQYF.

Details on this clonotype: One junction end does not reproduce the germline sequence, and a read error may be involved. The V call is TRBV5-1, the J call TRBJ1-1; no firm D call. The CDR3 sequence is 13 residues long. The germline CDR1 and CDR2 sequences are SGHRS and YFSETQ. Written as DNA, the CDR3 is TGCGCCAGCACCTTGGGAAGGACCACTGAAGCTTTCTTT. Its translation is CASTLGRTTEAFF.

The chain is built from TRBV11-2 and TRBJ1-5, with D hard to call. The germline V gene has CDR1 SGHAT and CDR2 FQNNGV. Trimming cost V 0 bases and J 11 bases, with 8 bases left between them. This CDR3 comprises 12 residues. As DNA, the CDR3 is TGTGCCAGCAGCTTAGAGGGGAAGACCCAGCATTTT. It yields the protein CASSLEGKTQHF.

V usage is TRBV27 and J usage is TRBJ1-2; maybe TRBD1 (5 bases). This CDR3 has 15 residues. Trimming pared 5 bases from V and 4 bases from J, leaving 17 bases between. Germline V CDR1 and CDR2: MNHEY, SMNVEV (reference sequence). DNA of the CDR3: TGTGCCAGCAGTACCATTCTTGACAGCTCCTATGGCTACACCTTC. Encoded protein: CASSTILDSSYGYTF.

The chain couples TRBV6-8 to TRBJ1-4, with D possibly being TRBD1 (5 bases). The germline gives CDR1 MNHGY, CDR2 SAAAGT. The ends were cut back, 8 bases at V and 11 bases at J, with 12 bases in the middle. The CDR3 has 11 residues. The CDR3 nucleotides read TGTGCCAGCGGCGAATGGGGGAAACTGTTTTTT. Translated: CASGEWGKLFF.

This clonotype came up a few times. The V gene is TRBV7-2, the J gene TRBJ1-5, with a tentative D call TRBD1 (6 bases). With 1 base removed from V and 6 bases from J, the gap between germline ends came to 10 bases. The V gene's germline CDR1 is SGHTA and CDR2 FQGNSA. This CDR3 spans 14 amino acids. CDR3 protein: CASSLVGGSQPQHF. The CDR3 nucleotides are TGTGCCAGCAGCTTAGTGGGGGGCAGTCAGCCCCAGCATTTT.

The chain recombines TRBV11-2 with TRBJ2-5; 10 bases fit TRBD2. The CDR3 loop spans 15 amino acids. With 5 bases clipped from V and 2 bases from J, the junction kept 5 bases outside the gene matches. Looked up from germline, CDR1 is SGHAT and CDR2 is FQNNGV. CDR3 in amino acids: CASSIGLAVQETQYF. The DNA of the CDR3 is TGTGCCAGCAGCATCGGACTAGCGGTACAAGAGACCCAGTACTTC. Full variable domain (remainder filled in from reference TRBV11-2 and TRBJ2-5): EAGVAQSPRYKIIEKRQSVAFWCNPISGHATLYWYQQILGQGPKLLIQFQNNGVVDDSQLPKDRFSAERLKGVDSTLKIQPAKLEDSAVYLCASSIGLAVQETQYFGPGTRLLVL.